This entry lists 11 T cell receptor beta chains sequenced from one sample in a study of shared clonotypes between healthy human individuals. Using immunoSEQ multiplex PCR, the repertoire was profiled, and TCRdb retains in-frame clones only, with some absent. The table has roughly 2,300,000 clones, 92% seen once; the top ten hold 0.3% to 0.45%. The specimen sequenced was naive CD4+ T cells from PBMCs. The subset: CD45RA+ positively selected. The receptors here all came from a man in his late teens or twenties in good health. Some clones in this sample may be carry-over from other donors' samples.

In the case of this clone: This sample includes further DNA sequences coding for the same CDR3. V gene TRBV28 combines with J gene TRBJ1-2; the D is unclear. Trimming removed 5 bases from V and 4 bases from J, with 8 bases in between. The CDR3 is 12 amino acids. Germline V CDR1 and CDR2: MDHEN, SYDVKM. CDR3 DNA sequence: TGTGCCAGCAGTCCACAAAGCTATGGCTACACCTTC. The encoded protein is CASSPQSYGYTF.

With respect to this clone: The identical CDR3 is also encoded by other nucleotide sequences in the sample. The CDR3 loop reads CASSLRTNEKLFF. In DNA form, the CDR3 reads TGTGCCAGCAGCTTAAGAACTAATGAAAAACTGTTTTTT. The V gene is TRBV7-2, the J gene TRBJ1-4; D is uncertain. Germline lookup yields CDR1 SGHTA and CDR2 FQGNSA. This CDR3 contains 13 residues. Trimming took off 2 bases at V and 1 base at J, with 2 bases between the two ends.

This clone was counted a few times. The chain uses TRBV19 and TRBJ1-1, with TRBD1 matching 11 bases. The germline CDR1 and CDR2 sequences are LNHDA and SQIVND (reference sequence). V lost 6 bases, J lost 0 bases, and 6 bases stayed unmatched. The CDR3 runs 16 residues. The CDR3: CASSPGQGALNTEAFF. The CDR3, as DNA: TGTGCCAGTAGCCCAGGACAGGGGGCCCTGAACACTGAAGCTTTCTTT.

This chain joins TRBV6-1 and TRBJ2-2; D might be TRBD1 (6 bases). Per the germline V gene, CDR1 is MNHNS and CDR2 is SASEGT. CDR3 size: 15 residues. Trimming cost V 6 bases and J 6 bases, with 17 bases left between them. CDR3 residues: CASRGTLSNPGELFF. The CDR3 DNA sequence: TGTGCCAGCAGAGGGACACTCTCTAACCCCGGGGAGCTGTTTTTT.

The chain combines TRBV5-1 with TRBJ2-5, with 8 bases that match TRBD2. The CDR3 loop spans 15 amino acids. Germline V gene lookup returns CDR1 SGHRS and CDR2 YFSETQ. The J segment lost 5 bases and the V segment lost 4 bases, leaving 10 bases of the junction unmatched. In DNA, the CDR3 is TGCGCCAGCAGCGACCTAGCGGGTTTAGGGGAGACCCAGTACTTC. Amino acids: CASSDLAGLGETQYF.

The J gene is TRBJ2-7, the V gene TRBV5-1, with D tentatively TRBD1 (6 bases). In germline, CDR1 is SGHRS, CDR2 YFSETQ. Trimming stripped 4 bases from V and 7 bases from J, with 18 bases between. The CDR3 totals 14 residues. The CDR3 bases are TGCGCCAGCAGCGCAGATACAGGGTTCGGAGAGCAGTACTTC. Protein product: CASSADTGFGEQYF.

The chain has TRBV6-5 and TRBJ2-7; D perhaps matches TRBD2 (6 bases). Germline V gene sequence: CDR1 MNHEY, CDR2 SVGAGI. V was clipped by 6 bases and J by 3 bases, with 18 bases between them. This CDR3 comprises 15 residues. In nucleotides, the CDR3 is TGTGCCAGCAGCCGCGGGAATAGCGGTGACTACGAGCAGTACTTC. Translated, it gives CASSRGNSGDYEQYF.

The chain carries TRBV30 and TRBJ1-1; D remains ambiguous. Between the trimmed V and J ends, which lost 1 base and 1 base, there was a span of 7 bases. The germline CDR1 and CDR2 sequences are GTSNPN and SVGIG (reference sequence). The CDR3 contains 13 residues. Here the CDR3 DNA reads TGTGCCTGGAGTGGGACCTCGAACACTGAAGCTTTCTTT. Translating gives CAWSGTSNTEAFF.

The chain recombines TRBV27 with TRBJ2-3, with D possibly matching TRBD2 (6 bases). Germline CDR1 and CDR2: MNHEY and SMNVEV (reference sequence). The CDR3 covers 17 residues. V gave up 2 bases and J gave up 1 base, with 16 bases separating them. This CDR3 reads CASSLQRAGWGTDTQYF. As DNA, the CDR3 is TGTGCCAGCAGTTTACAGAGGGCGGGATGGGGCACAGATACGCAGTATTTT.

CDR3 DNA: TGTGCCAGCAGTTGGGGTTGGACAGGCCTCAGGGAGACCCAGTACTTC. This encodes CASSWGWTGLRETQYF. The rearrangement joins TRBV27 to TRBJ2-5; 7 positions match TRBD1. Germline trimming cut 4 bases from V and 5 bases from J; bases unmatched to any gene: 13. CDR1 MNHEY and CDR2 SMNVEV come from the germline V gene (reference sequence). The CDR3 is made up of 16 amino acids.

A remark on this clone: Other nucleotide sequences from this sample produce the same CDR3. This rearrangement joins TRBV7-9 to TRBJ2-3; 9 nucleotides agree with TRBD2. Germline V gives CDR1 SEHNR, CDR2 FQNEAQ (reference sequence). With V trimmed by 2 bases and J by 0 bases, 0 bases remained unmatched. The CDR3 length is 15 residues. CDR3 residues: CASSLLAGSTDTQYF. As DNA, the CDR3 is TGTGCCAGCAGCTTACTAGCGGGAAGCACAGATACGCAGTATTTT.